Following are 10 T cell receptor beta chains from one sample sequenced in a study of blood T cell repertoires in COVID-19. The protocol was immunoSEQ multiplex PCR, while the TCRdb copy is restricted to in-frame clones and leaves out a portion. This table holds around 270,000 clones, around nine tenths found once. The sequencing sample was made of peripheral blood. All receptors come from a man in his forties or fifties who had recovered from COVID-19.

CDR3 amino acids: CSCDGEGATDTQYF. The DNA for the CDR3 is TGCAGCTGTGACGGAGAAGGGGCCACAGATACGCAGTATTTT. The J gene is TRBJ2-3, the V gene TRBV29-1; tentatively, D is TRBD1 (5 bases). The germline CDR1 and CDR2 sequences are SQVTM and ANQGSEA. This CDR3 spans 14 amino acids. V was clipped by 8 bases and J by 2 bases, with 17 bases between them.

The V call is TRBV6-6, the J call TRBJ2-7; TRBD1 agrees at 10 bases. CDR3 length: 13 amino acids. V lost 11 bases to trimming and J lost 6 bases; unmatched junction nucleotides: 10. CDR1 and CDR2 from the germline V gene are MNHNY and SVGAGI (reference sequence). The CDR3, as DNA: TGTGCCGGGGCTTCCGGGACAGGGGTCGAGCAGTACTTC. It is translated as CAGASGTGVEQYF.

This chain connects TRBV5-8 to TRBJ2-3, with D maybe TRBD2 (6 bases). Looked up from germline, CDR1 is SGHTS and CDR2 is YDEGEE. The CDR3 contains 16 residues. V was cut by 4 bases and J by 3 bases, with 18 bases left in between. CDR3 loop: CASSAYSGGTTDTQYF. CDR3 nucleotide sequence: TGTGCCAGCAGCGCGTATTCTGGGGGGACGACAGATACGCAGTATTTT.

This chain links TRBV10-3 with TRBJ2-7, with 10 bases identical to TRBD1. The J segment lost 1 base and the V segment lost 7 bases, leaving 4 bases of the junction unmatched. This CDR3 is 14 amino acids long. Per the germline V gene, CDR1 is ENHRY and CDR2 is SYGVKD. The DNA for the CDR3 is TGTGCCATCAAAGGACAGGGGGATTCCTACGAGCAGTACTTC. It specifies CAIKGQGDSYEQYF.

This clone was seen more than once but under ten times. The rearrangement links TRBV7-9 to TRBJ1-1; D is unresolved. V gave up 1 base and J gave up 3 bases, with 12 bases separating them. Germline V gene sequence: CDR1 SEHNR, CDR2 FQNEAQ (reference sequence). The length of the CDR3 is 15 residues. The CDR3 reads CASSLGETVDTEAFF. The DNA for the CDR3 is TGTGCCAGCAGCTTAGGGGAGACCGTAGACACTGAAGCTTTCTTT.

This clone was observed once. The gene calls are TRBV7-2 and TRBJ1-1; weak D call: TRBD1 (5 bases). V lost 2 bases to trimming and J lost 4 bases, with 14 bases between them. The CDR3 has 15 amino acids. Germline CDR1 SGHTA, CDR2 FQGNSA. CDR3 DNA: TGTGCCAGCAGCTTACGGGTTCAGGGTTCCACTGAAGCTTTCTTT. The encoded protein is CASSLRVQGSTEAFF.

The chain has TRBV6-6 and TRBJ1-1; D gene ambiguous. Trimming pared 7 bases from V and 0 bases from J, leaving 12 bases between. The CDR3 covers 14 residues. CDR1 MNHNY and CDR2 SVGAGI come from the germline V gene (reference sequence). The CDR3 sequence is CASTSGRLNTEAFF. The CDR3 region has the DNA TGTGCCAGCACTTCAGGCCGATTGAACACTGAAGCTTTCTTT.

The chain links TRBV6-4 to TRBJ2-5; 8 positions match TRBD1. The V and J ends lost 6 bases and 4 bases, in that order; junction bases with no gene match: 7. This CDR3 spans 14 amino acids. Germline-derived CDR1 and CDR2 are MRHNA and SNTAGT. CDR3 in amino acids: CASSPDRVSETQYF. The CDR3 DNA reads as TGTGCCAGCAGCCCGGACAGGGTGTCAGAGACCCAGTACTTC.

The chain uses TRBV6-5 and TRBJ2-7; D ambiguous. Trimming removed 6 bases from V and 11 bases from J, with 14 bases in between. The CDR3 consists of 11 residues. CDR1 is MNHEY and CDR2 is SVGAGI in the germline V gene. CDR3 region: CASSRDQVKYF. The CDR3 DNA follows: TGTGCCAGCAGCCGCGACCAGGTGAAGTACTTC.

The chain has TRBV2 and TRBJ2-1; 8 nucleotides agree with TRBD2. Germline assignment: CDR1 SNHLY and CDR2 FYNNEI. J lost 5 bases, V lost 4 bases, and 13 bases had no gene match. The CDR3 covers 17 residues. The CDR3 DNA reads TGTGCCAGCAGTGCGGGTCGGCAACGGGGGGGAGACAATGAGCAGTTCTTC. Its translation is CASSAGRQRGGDNEQFF.